The clone carrying this TCR beta chain was seen just once. Its antigen is undetermined. As for time point: week 5, during vaccination. Topical imiquimod was applied with each vaccine dose, which held 300 ug of mutant IDH1 20-mer peptide. Each tumor in the donors was a new WHO grade 3 or 4 astrocytoma, IDH1-mutant and ATRX-lost. Germline V gives CDR1 SGHVS, CDR2 FNYEAQ. There are 13 residues in the CDR3. V lost 2 bases, J lost 1 base, and 6 bases lay in between. The data originate from a study of a mutant IDH1 vaccine in newly diagnosed glioma. About the study: Onset of vaccination occurred 4-6 weeks following radiotherapy alone, or with temozolomide cycles. Beforehand, treatment had been radiotherapy, temozolomide, or both; the majority received both.

Method: immunoSEQ multiplex PCR; TCRdb's copy keeps in-frame clones and lacks some. The sample lists some 36,000 clones, 75% to 85% seen once, with around 10% in the top ten. The material was PBMCs, obtained from a glioma patient whose treatment included an IDH1 peptide vaccine. The chain has TRBV7-6 and TRBJ2-7; no firm D call. This receptor was taken from a man aged 50 to 60 with glioma. CDR3 region: CASSLLGSYEQYF. CDR3 bases: TGTGCCAGCAGCTTACTTGGTTCCTACGAGCAGTACTTC.